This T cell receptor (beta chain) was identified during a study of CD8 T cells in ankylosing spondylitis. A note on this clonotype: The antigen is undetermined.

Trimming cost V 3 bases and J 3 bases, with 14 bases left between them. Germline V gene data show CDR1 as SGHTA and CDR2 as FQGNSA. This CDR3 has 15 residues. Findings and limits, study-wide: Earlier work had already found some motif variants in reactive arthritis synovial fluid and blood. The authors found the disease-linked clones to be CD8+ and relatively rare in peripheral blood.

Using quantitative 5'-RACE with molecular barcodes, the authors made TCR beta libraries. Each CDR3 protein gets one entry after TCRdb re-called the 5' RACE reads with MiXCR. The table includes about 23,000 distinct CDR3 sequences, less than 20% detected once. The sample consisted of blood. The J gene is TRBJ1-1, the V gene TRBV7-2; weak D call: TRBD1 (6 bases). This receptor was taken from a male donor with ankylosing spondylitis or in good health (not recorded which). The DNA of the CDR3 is TGTGCCAGCAGCTTTGCCCTCGACAGGTACACTGAAGCTTTCTTT. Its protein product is CASSFALDRYTEAFF.